This T cell receptor beta chain was sequenced in a study of T cells in Graves' hyperthyroidism and ophthalmopathy. Germline V gives CDR1 SQVTM, CDR2 ANQGSEA. J gave up 9 bases and V 6 bases, and 12 bases lay outside the gene matches. The CDR3 runs 13 residues. In regard to this clonotype: Antigen specificity is unknown.

Reasons for excluding patients were uncontrolled infection, other autoimmune disease, pregnancy or lactation. Findings and caveats of the study: A model using 13 V-J features told ophthalmopathy apart from stable hyperthyroidism.

Amplification targeted TCR beta CDR3 regions from RNA transcripts. Initially, a first-round RT-PCR of the TCR CDR3 employed the HTBI primer set. TCRdb processed the multiplex PCR reads anew with MiXCR; each CDR3 protein has one entry. The table has approximately 510,000 distinct CDR3 sequences, 40% to 50% seen once. This TCR was recovered from an adult woman with Graves' disease, either hyperthyroidism or ophthalmopathy (not recorded which). The sequenced sample was peripheral blood or thyroid tissue (not recorded which). The genes are TRBV29-1 and TRBJ2-5; 8 bases match TRBD1. The CDR3 protein is CSVATGVGQPQYF. The CDR3 nucleotides are TGCAGCGTCGCGACAGGGGTCGGTCAGCCCCAGTACTTC.